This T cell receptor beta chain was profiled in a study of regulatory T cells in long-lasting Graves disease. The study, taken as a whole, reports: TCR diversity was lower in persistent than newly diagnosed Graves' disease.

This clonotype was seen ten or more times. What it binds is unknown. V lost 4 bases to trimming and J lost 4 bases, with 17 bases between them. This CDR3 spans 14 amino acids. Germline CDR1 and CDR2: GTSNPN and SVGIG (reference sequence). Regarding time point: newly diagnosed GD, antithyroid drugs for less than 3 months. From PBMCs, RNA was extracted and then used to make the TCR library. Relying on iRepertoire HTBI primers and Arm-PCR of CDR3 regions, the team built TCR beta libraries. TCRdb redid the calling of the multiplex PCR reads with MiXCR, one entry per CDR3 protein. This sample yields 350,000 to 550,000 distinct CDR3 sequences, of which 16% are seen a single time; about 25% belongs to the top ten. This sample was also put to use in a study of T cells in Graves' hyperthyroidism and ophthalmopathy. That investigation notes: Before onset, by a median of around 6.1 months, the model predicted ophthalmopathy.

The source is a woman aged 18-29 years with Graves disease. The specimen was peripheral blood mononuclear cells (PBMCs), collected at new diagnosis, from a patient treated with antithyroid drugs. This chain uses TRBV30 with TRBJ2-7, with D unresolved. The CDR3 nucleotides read TGTGCCTGGAAAATTTCCACGGGCTTTTACGAGCAGTACTTC. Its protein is CAWKISTGFYEQYF.